These 9 T cell receptor beta chains originate from one sample sequenced in a study of CD8 T cells in Susac syndrome. Random hexamers were used to reverse transcribe the RNA input (0.5 to 1 ug). TCRdb analysed the immunoSEQ multiplex PCR reads with MiXCR anew, one entry per CDR3 protein. The sample gives 150,000 to 200,000 distinct CDR3 sequences, roughly nine tenths of which show up once; approximately 0.086% is in the top ten. Specimen: CD4+ T cells from PBMCs. The receptor source for this set is a human donor with Susac syndrome.

This rearrangement joins TRBV24-1 to TRBJ1-5, with D perhaps matching TRBD1 (5 bases). The V gene's germline CDR1 is KGHDR and CDR2 SFDVKD. V was shortened by 0 bases and J by 8 bases, with 7 bases between the two germline ends. This CDR3 is built from 13 residues. The CDR3, as DNA: TGTGCCACCAGTGATTTGTCGGGGGAGCCCCAGCATTTT. It specifies CATSDLSGEPQHF.

The table lists this clonotype with a count of one. The chain carries TRBV6-1 and TRBJ2-3; 11 bases map to TRBD2. Unmatched junction bases numbered 5, after V lost 7 bases and J lost 5 bases. The CDR3 contains 14 residues. Germline V CDR1 and CDR2: MNHNS, SASEGT. The CDR3 DNA is TGTGCCAGCATTAGCGGGGGGGCCGTAGATACGCAGTATTTT. As protein: CASISGGAVDTQYF.

The rearrangement uses TRBV6-5 and TRBJ1-3; no clear D. Germline-derived CDR1 and CDR2 are MNHEY and SVGAGI. Trimming stripped 5 bases from V and 2 bases from J, with 13 bases between. This CDR3 has 15 residues. CDR3 sequence: CASSTGPSPGNTIYF. CDR3 nucleotide sequence: TGTGCCAGCAGTACCGGGCCTTCTCCTGGAAACACCATATATTTT.

The gene calls are TRBV24-1 and TRBJ2-4; 11 nucleotides match TRBD1. The CDR3 sequence is 16 residues long. Germline V gives CDR1 KGHDR, CDR2 SFDVKD. The V and J ends lost 2 bases and 8 bases, in that order; junction bases with no gene match: 7. The CDR3 loop is CATSDSDGQGADIQYF. In DNA form, the CDR3 reads TGTGCCACCAGTGATTCAGATGGACAGGGGGCGGACATTCAGTACTTC.

The chain joins TRBV3-1 to TRBJ1-1; possible D gene TRBD1, 5 bases. The ends were cut back, 1 base at V and 5 bases at J, with 8 bases in the middle. CDR3 length: 13 residues. The germline CDR1 and CDR2 sequences are LGHDT and YNNKEL (reference sequence). CDR3 amino acids: CASSQGGRTEAFF. The CDR3 DNA follows: TGTGCCAGCAGCCAAGGGGGCAGGACTGAAGCTTTCTTT.

V gene TRBV9 combines with J gene TRBJ1-1, with no clear D. The CDR3 spans 15 residues. Trimming took 3 bases from V and 4 from J, leaving 16 bases between them. The V gene's germline CDR1 is SGDLS and CDR2 YYNGEE. CDR3 sequence reads: CASSGGRKGSTEAFF. The CDR3 DNA reads TGTGCCAGCAGCGGAGGTAGGAAGGGTAGCACTGAAGCTTTCTTT.

This clonotype has only one observation. The chain uses TRBV6-1 and TRBJ1-3, with D uncertain. Germline V gives CDR1 MNHNS, CDR2 SASEGT. There are 13 residues in the CDR3. The V and J ends lost 7 bases and 0 bases respectively, with 7 bases between them. CDR3 loop: CASIHNSGNTIYF. The CDR3, as DNA: TGTGCCAGCATTCACAACTCTGGAAACACCATATATTTT.

The chain employs TRBV5-1 and TRBJ2-5, with TRBD2 matching 9 bases. The CDR3 spans 16 residues. Germline CDR1 reads SGHRS; CDR2 reads YFSETQ. V was clipped by 2 bases and J by 4 bases; unmatched bases: 9. CDR3 bases: TGCGCCAGCAGCTTAACTGGGACTAGCCTGGGAGAGACCCAGTACTTC. It is translated as CASSLTGTSLGETQYF.

This clonotype has just one count. The chain employs TRBV2 and TRBJ2-1; TRBD2 matches at 8 bases. The junction had 2 bases not matched to a gene; V was cut back by 6 bases and J by 4 bases. The CDR3 has 13 amino acids. Germline V gene sequence: CDR1 SNHLY, CDR2 FYNNEI. The CDR3: CASSGGVYNEQFF. DNA for the CDR3: TGTGCCAGCAGCGGGGGGGTGTACAATGAGCAGTTCTTC.